This TCR beta chain was recorded in a study of PD-1 and CTLA-4 blockade in melanoma. The CDR3 is 13 amino acids. The germline CDR1 and CDR2 sequences are KGHSH and LQKENI. Trimming took off 5 bases at V and 5 bases at J, with 13 bases between the two ends. The protocol was immunoSEQ multiplex PCR, while the TCRdb copy is restricted to in-frame clones and leaves out a portion. The table lists about 29,000 clones, 85% to 90% of them singletons. The sample was CD8+ T cells from peripheral blood, taken before anti-PD-1 treatment. This receptor was obtained from a human donor with melanoma. The J gene is TRBJ2-7, the V gene TRBV18; D not certain. Written as DNA, the CDR3 is TGTGCCAGCTCAGGCTCAAATTCCCACGAGCAGTACTTC. Translated: CASSGSNSHEQYF. The whole variable domain, remainder taken from reference TRBV18 and TRBJ2-7, is NAGVMQNPRHLVRRRGQEARLRCSPMKGHSHVYWYRQLPEEGLKFMVYLQKENIIDESGMPKERFSAEFPKEGPSILRIQQVVRGDSAAYFCASSGSNSHEQYFGPGTRLTVT.